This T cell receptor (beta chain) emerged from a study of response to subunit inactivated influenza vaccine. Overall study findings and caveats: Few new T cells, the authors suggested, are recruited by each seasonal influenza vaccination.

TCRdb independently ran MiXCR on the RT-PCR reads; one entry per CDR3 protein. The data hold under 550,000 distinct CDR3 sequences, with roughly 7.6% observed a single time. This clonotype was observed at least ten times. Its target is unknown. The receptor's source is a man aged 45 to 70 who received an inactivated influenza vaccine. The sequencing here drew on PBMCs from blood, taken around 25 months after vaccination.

CDR3 in DNA: TGTGCCACCAGCCAGCTCCGGGACAACCTTCGCACAGATACGCAGTATTTT. Translating it yields CATSQLRDNLRTDTQYF. The chain carries TRBV10-3 and TRBJ2-3, with D possibly being TRBD1 (6 bases). CDR3 size: 17 residues. CDR1 is ENHRY, CDR2 SYGVKD, per germline. Trimming took 10 bases from V and 1 from J, leaving 24 bases between them.